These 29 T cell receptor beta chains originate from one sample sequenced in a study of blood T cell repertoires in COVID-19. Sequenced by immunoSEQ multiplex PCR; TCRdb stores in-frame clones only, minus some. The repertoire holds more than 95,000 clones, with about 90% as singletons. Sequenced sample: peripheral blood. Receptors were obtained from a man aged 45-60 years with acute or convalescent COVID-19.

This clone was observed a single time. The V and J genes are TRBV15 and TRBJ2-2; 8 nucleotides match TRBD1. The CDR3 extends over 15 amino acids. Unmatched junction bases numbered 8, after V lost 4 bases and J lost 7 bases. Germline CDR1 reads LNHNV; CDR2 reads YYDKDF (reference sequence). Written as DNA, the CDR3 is TGTGCCACCAGCACCGAAAGACAGGGGAACGGGGAGCTGTTTTTT. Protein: CATSTERQGNGELFF.

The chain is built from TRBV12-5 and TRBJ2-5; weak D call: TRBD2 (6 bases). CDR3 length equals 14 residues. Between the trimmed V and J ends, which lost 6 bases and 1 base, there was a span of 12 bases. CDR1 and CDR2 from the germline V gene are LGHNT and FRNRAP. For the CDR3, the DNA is TGTGCTAGTGGCCCTAGCGATTCCCAAGAGACCCAGTACTTC. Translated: CASGPSDSQETQYF.

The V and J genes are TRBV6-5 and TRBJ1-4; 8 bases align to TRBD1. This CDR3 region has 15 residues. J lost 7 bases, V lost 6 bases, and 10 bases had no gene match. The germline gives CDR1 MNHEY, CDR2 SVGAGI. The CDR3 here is CASRETGARGEKLFF. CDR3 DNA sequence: TGTGCCAGCAGAGAGACAGGGGCAAGGGGTGAAAAACTGTTTTTT.

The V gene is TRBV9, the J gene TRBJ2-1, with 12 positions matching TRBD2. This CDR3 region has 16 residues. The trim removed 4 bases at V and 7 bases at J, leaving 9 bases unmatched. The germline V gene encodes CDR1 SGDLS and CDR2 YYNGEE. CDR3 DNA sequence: TGTGCCAGCAGCCCGAGACTAGCGGGAGTTCTTAATGAGCAGTTCTTC. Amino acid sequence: CASSPRLAGVLNEQFF.

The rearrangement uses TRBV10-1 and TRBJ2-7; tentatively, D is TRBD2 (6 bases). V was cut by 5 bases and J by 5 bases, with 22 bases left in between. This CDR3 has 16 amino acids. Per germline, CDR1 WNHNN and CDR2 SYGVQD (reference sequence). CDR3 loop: CASSPFVAGPHHEQYF. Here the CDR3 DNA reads TGCGCCAGCAGTCCTTTTGTGGCGGGACCCCACCACGAGCAGTACTTC.

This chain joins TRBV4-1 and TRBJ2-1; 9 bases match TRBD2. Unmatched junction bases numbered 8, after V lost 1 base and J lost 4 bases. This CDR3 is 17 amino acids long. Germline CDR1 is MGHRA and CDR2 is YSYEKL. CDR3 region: CASSQGAGGKDYNEQFF. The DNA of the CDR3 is TGCGCCAGCAGCCAAGGTGCGGGAGGGAAGGATTACAATGAGCAGTTCTTC.

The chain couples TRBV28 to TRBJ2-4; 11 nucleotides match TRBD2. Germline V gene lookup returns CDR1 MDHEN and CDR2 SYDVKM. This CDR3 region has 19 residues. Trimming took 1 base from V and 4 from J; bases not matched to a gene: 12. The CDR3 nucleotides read TGTGCCAGCAGTTTATTCGGGGGCAGGGCTAGCGGGAGGAAAAACATTCAGTACTTC. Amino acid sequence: CASSLFGGRASGRKNIQYF.

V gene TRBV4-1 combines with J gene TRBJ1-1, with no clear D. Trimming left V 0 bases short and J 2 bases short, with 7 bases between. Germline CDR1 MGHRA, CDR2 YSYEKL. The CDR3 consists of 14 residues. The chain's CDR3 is CASSQEQPNTEAFF. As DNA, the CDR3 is TGCGCCAGCAGCCAAGAACAGCCTAACACTGAAGCTTTCTTT.

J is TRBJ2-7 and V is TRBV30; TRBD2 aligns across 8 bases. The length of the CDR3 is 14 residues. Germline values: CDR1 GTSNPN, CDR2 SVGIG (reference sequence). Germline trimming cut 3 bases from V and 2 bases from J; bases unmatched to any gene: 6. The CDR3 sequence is CAWRLSGRAYEQYF. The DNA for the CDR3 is TGTGCCTGGAGGCTAAGCGGGAGAGCCTACGAGCAGTACTTC.

The CDR3 loop reads CASSRRLAGTPGEQYF. The CDR3 DNA follows: TGTGCCAGTAGTCGGAGACTAGCGGGAACGCCAGGGGAGCAGTACTTC. The genes are TRBV19 and TRBJ2-7; 11 nucleotides agree with TRBD2. J lost 7 bases, V lost 5 bases, and 13 bases had no gene match. This CDR3 region has 16 residues. Germline assignment: CDR1 LNHDA and CDR2 SQIVND (reference sequence).

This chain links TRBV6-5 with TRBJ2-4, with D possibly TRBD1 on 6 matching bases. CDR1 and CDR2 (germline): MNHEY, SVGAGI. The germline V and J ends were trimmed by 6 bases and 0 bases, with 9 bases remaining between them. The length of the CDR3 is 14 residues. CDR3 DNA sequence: TGTGCCAGCAGCGAGGGGGTAGCCAAAAACATTCAGTACTTC. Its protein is CASSEGVAKNIQYF.

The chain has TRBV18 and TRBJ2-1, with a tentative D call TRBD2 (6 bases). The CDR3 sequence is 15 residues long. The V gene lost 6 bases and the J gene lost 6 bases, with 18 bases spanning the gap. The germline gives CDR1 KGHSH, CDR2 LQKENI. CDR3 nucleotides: TGTGCCAGCTCTCCGGACTATTCAATCGGCAATGAGCAGTTCTTC. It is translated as CASSPDYSIGNEQFF.

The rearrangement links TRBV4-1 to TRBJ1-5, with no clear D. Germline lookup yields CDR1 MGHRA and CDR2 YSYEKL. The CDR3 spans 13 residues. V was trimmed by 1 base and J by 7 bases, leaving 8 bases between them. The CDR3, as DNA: TGCGCCAGCAGCCAAGTGGGAGGCCAGCCCCAGCATTTT. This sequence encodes CASSQVGGQPQHF.

Here the CDR3 reads CASSQSGGLWDSDTDTQYF. CDR3 nucleotides: TGCGCCAGCAGTCAATCTGGGGGCCTGTGGGACAGTGACACAGATACGCAGTATTTT. The chain combines TRBV23-1 with TRBJ2-3; TRBD1 aligns across 7 bases. TRBV23-1 is assigned to the ORF class and has an uncertain function. The length of the CDR3 is 19 residues. Trimming removed 0 bases from V and 2 bases from J; junction bases left unmatched: 14.

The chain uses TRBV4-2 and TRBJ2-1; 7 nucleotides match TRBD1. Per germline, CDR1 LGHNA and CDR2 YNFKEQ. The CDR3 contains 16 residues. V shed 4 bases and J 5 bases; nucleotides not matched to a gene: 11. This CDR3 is CASSPLRTGTHNEQFF. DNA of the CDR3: TGTGCCAGCAGCCCGCTCAGGACAGGAACGCACAATGAGCAGTTCTTC.

CDR3 loop: CASTVPGGNTEAFF. The CDR3 DNA sequence: TGCGCCAGCACCGTCCCAGGGGGGAACACTGAAGCTTTCTTT. This chain links TRBV10-2 with TRBJ1-1; TRBD1 agrees at 7 bases. Germline CDR1 is WSHSY and CDR2 is SAAADI. CDR3 size: 14 residues. V lost 7 bases, J lost 1 base, and 6 bases stayed unmatched.

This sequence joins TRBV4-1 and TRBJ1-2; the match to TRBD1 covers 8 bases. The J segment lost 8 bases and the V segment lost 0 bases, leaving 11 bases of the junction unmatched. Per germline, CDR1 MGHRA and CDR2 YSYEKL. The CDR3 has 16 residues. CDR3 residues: CASSQEATGDLGGYTF. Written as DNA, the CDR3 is TGCGCCAGCAGCCAAGAGGCGACAGGGGACCTGGGGGGCTACACCTTC.

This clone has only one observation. The CDR3, as DNA: TGTGCCACCAGTGATACGGTGACTGCGGGAGTTTCTGAGCAGTTCTTC. The encoded protein is CATSDTVTAGVSEQFF. V usage is TRBV24-1 and J usage is TRBJ2-1, with 7 bases matching TRBD2. CDR1 and CDR2 from the germline V gene are KGHDR and SFDVKD. J was trimmed by 9 bases and V by 3 bases; bases with no gene match: 13. This CDR3 comprises 16 residues.

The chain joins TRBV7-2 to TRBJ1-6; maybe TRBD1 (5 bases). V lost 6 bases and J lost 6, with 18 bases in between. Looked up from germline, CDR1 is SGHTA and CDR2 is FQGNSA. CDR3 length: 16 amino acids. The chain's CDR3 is CASRLPGGSGNSPLHF. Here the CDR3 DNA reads TGTGCCAGCAGACTACCGGGGGGGAGTGGTAATTCACCCCTCCACTTT.

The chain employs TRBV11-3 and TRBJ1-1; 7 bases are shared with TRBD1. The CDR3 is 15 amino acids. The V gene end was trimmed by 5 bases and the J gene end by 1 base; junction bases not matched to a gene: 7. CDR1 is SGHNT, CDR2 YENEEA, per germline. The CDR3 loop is CASSRNRGRNTEAFF. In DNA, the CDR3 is TGTGCCAGCAGCCGGAACAGGGGACGGAACACTGAAGCTTTCTTT. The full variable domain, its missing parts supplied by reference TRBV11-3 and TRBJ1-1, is EAGVVQSPRYKIIEKKQPVAFWCNPISGHNTLYWYLQNLGQGPELLIRYENEEAVDDSQLPKDRFSAERLKGVDSTLKIQPAELGDSAVYLCASSRNRGRNTEAFFGQGTRLTVV.

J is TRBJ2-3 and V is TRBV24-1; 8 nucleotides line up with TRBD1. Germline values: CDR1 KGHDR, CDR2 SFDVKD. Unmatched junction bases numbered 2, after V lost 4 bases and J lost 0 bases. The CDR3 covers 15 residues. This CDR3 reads CATSDRGPSTDTQYF. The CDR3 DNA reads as TGTGCCACCAGTGACAGGGGGCCTAGCACAGATACGCAGTATTTT.

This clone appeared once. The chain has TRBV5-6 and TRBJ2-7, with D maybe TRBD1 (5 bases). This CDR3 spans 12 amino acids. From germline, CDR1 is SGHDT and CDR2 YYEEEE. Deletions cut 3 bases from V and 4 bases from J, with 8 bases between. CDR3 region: CASSSQAYEQYF. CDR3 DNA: TGTGCCAGCAGCTCACAGGCGTACGAGCAGTACTTC.

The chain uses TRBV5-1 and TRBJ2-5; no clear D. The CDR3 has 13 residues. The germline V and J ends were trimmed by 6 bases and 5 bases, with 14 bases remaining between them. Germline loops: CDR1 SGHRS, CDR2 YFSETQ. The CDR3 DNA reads TGCGCCAGCACACCTTTACCCGGGGAGACCCAGTACTTC. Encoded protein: CASTPLPGETQYF.

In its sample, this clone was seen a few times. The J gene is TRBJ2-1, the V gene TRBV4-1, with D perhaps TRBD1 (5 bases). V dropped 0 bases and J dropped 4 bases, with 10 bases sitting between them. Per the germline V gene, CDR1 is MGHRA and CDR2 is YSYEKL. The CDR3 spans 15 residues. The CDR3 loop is CASSQDGARYNEQFF. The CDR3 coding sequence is TGCGCCAGCAGCCAAGATGGGGCGAGGTACAATGAGCAGTTCTTC.

The CDR3 loop is CASSQASTSGSGEQYF. The CDR3 DNA follows: TGCGCCAGCAGCCAAGCTTCGACTAGCGGGAGTGGCGAGCAGTACTTC. The chain is built from TRBV4-1 and TRBJ2-7, with 12 bases aligning to TRBD2. The CDR3 extends over 16 amino acids. J lost 6 bases, V lost 1 base, and 7 bases had no gene match. Germline V gives CDR1 MGHRA, CDR2 YSYEKL.

The CDR3 sequence is CAWSPRGGFGANVLTF. CDR3 bases: TGTGCCTGGAGTCCTCGGGGAGGGTTTGGGGCCAACGTCCTGACTTTC. This chain uses TRBV30 with TRBJ2-6; the match to TRBD2 covers 7 bases. This CDR3 spans 16 amino acids. V was pared by 2 bases and J by 3 bases, with 7 bases of the junction left unmatched. Germline assignment: CDR1 GTSNPN and CDR2 SVGIG (reference sequence).

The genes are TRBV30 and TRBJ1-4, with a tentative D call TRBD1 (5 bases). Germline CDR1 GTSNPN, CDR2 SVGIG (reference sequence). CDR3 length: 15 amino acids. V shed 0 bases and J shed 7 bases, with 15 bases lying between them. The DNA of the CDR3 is TGTGCCTGGAGTGTCCAGACGGGGGGGACTGAAAAACTGTTTTTT. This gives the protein CAWSVQTGGTEKLFF.

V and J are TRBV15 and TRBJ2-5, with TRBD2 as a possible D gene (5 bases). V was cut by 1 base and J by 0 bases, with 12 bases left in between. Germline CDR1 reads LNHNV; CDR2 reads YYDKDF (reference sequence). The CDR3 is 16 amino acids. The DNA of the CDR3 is TGTGCCACCAGCAGAGGCAGGTCGGGGAACCAAGAGACCCAGTACTTC. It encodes CATSRGRSGNQETQYF.

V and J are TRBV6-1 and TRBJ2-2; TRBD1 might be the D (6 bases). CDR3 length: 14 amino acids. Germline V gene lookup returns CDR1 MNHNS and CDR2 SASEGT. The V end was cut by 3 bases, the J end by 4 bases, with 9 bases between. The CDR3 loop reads CASSDTGSTGELFF. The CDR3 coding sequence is TGTGCCAGCAGTGATACAGGGTCCACCGGGGAGCTGTTTTTT.